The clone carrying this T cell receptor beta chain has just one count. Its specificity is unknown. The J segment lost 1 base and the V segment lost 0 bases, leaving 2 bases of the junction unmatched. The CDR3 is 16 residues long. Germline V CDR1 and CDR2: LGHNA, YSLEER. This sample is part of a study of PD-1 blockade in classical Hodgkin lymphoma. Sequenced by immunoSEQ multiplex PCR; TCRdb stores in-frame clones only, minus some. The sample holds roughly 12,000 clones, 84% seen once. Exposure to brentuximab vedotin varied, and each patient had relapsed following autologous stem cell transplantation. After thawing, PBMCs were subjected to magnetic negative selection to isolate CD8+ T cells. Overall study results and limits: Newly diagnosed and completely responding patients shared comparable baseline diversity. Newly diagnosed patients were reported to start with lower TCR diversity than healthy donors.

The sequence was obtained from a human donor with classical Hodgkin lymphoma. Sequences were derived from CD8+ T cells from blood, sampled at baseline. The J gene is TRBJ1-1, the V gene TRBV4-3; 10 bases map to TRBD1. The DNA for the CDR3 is TGCGCCAGCAGCCAAGATCGGACAGGGGGGAACACTGAAGCTTTCTTT. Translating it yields CASSQDRTGGNTEAFF.